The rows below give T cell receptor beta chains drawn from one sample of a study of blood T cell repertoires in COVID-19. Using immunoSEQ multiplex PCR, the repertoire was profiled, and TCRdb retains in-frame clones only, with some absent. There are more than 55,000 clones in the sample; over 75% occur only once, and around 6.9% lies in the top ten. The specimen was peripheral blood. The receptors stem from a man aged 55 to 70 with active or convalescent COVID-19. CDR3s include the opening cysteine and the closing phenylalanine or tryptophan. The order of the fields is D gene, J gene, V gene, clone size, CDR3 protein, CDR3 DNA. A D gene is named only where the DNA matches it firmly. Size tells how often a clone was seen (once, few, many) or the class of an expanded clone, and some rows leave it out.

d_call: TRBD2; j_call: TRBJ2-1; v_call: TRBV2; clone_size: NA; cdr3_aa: CASSTSGGAGNEQFF; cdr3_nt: TGTGCCAGCAGTACCAGCGGGGGGGCCGGCAATGAGCAGTTCTTC
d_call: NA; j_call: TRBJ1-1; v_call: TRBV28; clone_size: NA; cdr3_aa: CASSLGGDAFF; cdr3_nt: TGTGCCAGCAGTTTGGGGGGGGATGCTTTCTTT
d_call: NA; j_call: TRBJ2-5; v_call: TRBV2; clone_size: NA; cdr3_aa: CASKNTEQETQYF; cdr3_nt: TGTGCCAGCAAGAACACAGAACAAGAGACCCAGTACTTC
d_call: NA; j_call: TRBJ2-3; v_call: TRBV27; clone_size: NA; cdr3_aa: CASSLYGGLTDTQYF; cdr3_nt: TGTGCCAGCAGTTTGTACGGGGGGCTCACAGATACGCAGTATTTT
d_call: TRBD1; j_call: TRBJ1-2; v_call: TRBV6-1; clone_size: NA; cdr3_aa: CASSDPDREDGYTF; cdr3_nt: TGTGCCAGCAGTGACCCCGACAGGGAGGATGGCTACACCTTC
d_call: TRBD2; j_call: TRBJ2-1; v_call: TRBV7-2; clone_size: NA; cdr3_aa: CASSLRGGNEQFF; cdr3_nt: TGTGCCAGCAGCTTACGGGGGGGCAATGAGCAGTTCTTC
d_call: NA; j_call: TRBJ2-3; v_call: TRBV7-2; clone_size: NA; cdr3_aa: CASSLDFPDTQYF; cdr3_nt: TGTGCCAGCAGCTTAGACTTCCCAGATACGCAGTATTTT
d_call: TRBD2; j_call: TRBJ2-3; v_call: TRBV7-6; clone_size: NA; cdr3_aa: CASSPSHGLAGSDTQYF; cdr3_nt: TGTGCCAGCAGCCCTAGCCACGGACTAGCGGGCTCAGATACGCAGTATTTT
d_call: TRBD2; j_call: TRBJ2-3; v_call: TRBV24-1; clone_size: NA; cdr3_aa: CATSDLQPEGLGPSGSTDTQYF; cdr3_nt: TGTGCCACCAGTGATTTGCAACCCGAGGGACTAGGACCCAGCGGGAGCACAGATACGCAGTATTTT
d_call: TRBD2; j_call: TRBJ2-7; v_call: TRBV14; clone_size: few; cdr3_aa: CASSQDVGLAGSGEQYF; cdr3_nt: TGTGCCAGCAGCCAAGACGTAGGACTAGCGGGGTCAGGCGAGCAGTACTTC
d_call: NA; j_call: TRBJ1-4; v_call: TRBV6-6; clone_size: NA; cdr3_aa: CASSYEERGKLFF; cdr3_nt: TGTGCCAGCAGTTACGAGGAACGGGGGAAACTGTTTTTT
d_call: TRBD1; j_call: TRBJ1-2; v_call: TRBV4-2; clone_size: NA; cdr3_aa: CASSRTGNYGYTF; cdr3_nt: TGTGCCAGCAGCCGGACAGGGAACTATGGCTACACCTTC
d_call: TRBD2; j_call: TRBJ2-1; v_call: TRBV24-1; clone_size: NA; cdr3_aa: CATSAGWAGGQNNEQFF; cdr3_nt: TGTGCCACCAGTGCGGGCTGGGCGGGAGGGCAGAACAATGAGCAGTTCTTC
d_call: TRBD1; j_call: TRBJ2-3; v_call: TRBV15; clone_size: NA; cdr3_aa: CATSRGDRGTDTQYF; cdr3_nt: TGTGCCACCAGCAGAGGGGACAGGGGCACAGATACGCAGTATTTT
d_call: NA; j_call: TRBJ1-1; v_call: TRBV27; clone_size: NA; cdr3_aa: CASSSGPGEAFF; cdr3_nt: TGTGCCAGCAGCTCAGGGCCGGGTGAAGCTTTCTTT
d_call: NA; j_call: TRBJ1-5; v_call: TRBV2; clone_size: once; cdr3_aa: CASMFSNSNQPQHF; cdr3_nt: TGTGCCAGCATGTTCAGTAATAGCAATCAGCCCCAGCATTTT
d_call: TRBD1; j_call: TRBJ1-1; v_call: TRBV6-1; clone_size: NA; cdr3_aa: CASSEPRQGVEAFF; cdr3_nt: TGTGCCAGCAGTGAGCCTAGACAGGGGGTTGAAGCTTTCTTT
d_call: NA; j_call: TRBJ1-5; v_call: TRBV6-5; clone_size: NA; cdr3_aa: CASSLRGGNQPQHF; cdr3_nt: TGTGCCAGCAGTCTCAGGGGCGGCAATCAGCCCCAGCATTTT
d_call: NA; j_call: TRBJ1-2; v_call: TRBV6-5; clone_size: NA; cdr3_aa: CASSYNLRDGYTF; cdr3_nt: TGTGCCAGCAGTTACAACCTCAGGGATGGCTACACCTTC
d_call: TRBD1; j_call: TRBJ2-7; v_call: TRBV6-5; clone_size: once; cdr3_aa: CASSLTGVEQYF; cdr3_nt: TGTGCCAGCAGCCTGACAGGGGTCGAGCAGTACTTC
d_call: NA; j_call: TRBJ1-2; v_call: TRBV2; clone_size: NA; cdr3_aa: CASTRRGWNYGYTF; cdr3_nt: TGTGCCAGCACTAGGAGGGGATGGAACTATGGCTACACCTTC
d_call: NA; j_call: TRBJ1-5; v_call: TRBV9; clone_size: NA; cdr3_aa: CASSVGGSNQPQHF; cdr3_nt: TGTGCCAGCAGCGTTGGGGGCAGCAATCAGCCCCAGCATTTT
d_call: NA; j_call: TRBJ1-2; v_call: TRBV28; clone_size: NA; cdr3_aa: CASSLPQYNYGYTF; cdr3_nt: TGTGCCAGCAGTTTGCCACAGTATAACTATGGCTACACCTTC
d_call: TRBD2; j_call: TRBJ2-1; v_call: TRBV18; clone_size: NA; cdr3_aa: CASSGLAGVYNEQFF; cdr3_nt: TGTGCCAGCTCAGGACTAGCGGGTGTCTACAATGAGCAGTTCTTC
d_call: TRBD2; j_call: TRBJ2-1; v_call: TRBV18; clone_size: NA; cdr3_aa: CASSTASGYNEQFF; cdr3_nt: TGTGCCAGCTCCACGGCTAGCGGATACAATGAGCAGTTCTTC
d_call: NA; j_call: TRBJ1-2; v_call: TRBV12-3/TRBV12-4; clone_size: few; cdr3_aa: CASSLGQNYGYTF; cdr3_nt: TGTGCCAGCAGTTTGGGGCAGAACTATGGCTACACCTTC
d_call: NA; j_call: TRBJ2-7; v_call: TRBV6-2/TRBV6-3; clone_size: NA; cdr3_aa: CASSYTTRGSYEQYF; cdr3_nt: TGTGCCAGCAGTTACACAACTCGAGGGTCCTACGAGCAGTACTTC
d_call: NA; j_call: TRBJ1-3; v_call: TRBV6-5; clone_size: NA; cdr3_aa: CASGYRVGTGNTIYF; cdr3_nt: TGTGCCAGCGGCTACAGGGTTGGAACTGGAAACACCATATATTTT
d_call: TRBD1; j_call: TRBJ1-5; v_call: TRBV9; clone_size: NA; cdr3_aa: CASSITGGNQPQHF; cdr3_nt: TGTGCCAGCAGCATAACAGGGGGCAATCAGCCCCAGCATTTT
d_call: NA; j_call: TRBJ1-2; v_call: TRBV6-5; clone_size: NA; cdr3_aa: CASSYSWSNYGYTF; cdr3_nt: TGTGCCAGCAGTTACAGCTGGAGTAACTATGGCTACACCTTC
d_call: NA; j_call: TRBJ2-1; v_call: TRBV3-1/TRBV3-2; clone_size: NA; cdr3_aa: CASSQARNEQFF; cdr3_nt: TGTGCCAGCAGCCAAGCCCGCAATGAGCAGTTCTTC
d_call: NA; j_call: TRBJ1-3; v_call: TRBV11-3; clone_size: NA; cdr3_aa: CASSLSRGPGGSGNTIYF; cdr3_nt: TGTGCCAGCAGCTTATCCAGGGGTCCGGGAGGCTCTGGAAACACCATATATTTT
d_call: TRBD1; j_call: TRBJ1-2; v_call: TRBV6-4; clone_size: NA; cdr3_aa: CASSVRTGDNGYTF; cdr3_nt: TGTGCCAGCAGTGTTCGGACAGGGGACAATGGCTACACCTTC
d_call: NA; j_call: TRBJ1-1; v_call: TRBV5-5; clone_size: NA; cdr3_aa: CASSSRGWGTEAFF; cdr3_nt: TGTGCCAGCAGCTCCAGGGGTTGGGGCACTGAAGCTTTCTTT
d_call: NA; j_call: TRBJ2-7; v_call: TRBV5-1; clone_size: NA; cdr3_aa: CASSNQGYEQYF; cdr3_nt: TGCGCCAGCAGCAATCAGGGGTACGAGCAGTACTTC
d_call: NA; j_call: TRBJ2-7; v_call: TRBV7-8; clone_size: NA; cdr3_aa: CASSPISGYNGEQYF; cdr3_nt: TGTGCCAGCAGCCCCATTAGCGGTTATAATGGGGAGCAGTACTTC
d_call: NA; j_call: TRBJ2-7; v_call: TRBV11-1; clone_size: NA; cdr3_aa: CASSKGQGFYEQYF; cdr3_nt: TGTGCCAGCAGTAAAGGTCAGGGATTCTACGAGCAGTACTTC
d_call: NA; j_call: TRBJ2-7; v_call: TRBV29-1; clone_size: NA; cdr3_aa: CSVRGNFYEQYF; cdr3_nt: TGCAGCGTTAGGGGAAATTTCTACGAGCAGTACTTC
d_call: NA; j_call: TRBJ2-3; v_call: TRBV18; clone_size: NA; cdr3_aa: CASSPSGDTQYF; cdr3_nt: TGTGCCAGCTCACCTAGCGGAGATACGCAGTATTTT
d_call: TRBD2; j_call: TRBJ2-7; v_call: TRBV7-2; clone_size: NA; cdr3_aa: CASSLGLAGNYEQYF; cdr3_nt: TGTGCCAGCAGCCTGGGACTAGCGGGAAACTACGAGCAGTACTTC
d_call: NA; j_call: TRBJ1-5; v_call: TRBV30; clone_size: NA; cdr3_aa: CAWSGQGHQPQHF; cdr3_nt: TGTGCCTGGAGTGGGCAGGGGCATCAGCCCCAGCATTTT
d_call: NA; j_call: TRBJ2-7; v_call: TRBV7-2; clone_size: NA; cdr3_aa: CASSLGAGATRYEQYF; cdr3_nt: TGTGCCAGCAGCTTAGGGGCGGGTGCGACTCGCTACGAGCAGTACTTC
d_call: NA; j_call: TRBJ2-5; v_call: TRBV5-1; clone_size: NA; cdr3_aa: CASTQLPGGTQYF; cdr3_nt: TGCGCCAGTACACAACTACCCGGAGGGACCCAGTACTTC
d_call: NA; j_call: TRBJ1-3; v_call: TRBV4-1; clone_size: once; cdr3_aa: CASSAPGYSGNTIYF; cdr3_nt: TGCGCCAGCAGCGCACCAGGGTACTCTGGAAACACCATATATTTT
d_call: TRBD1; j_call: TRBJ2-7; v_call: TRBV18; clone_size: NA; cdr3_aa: CASSQDRNEQYF; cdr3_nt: TGTGCCAGCTCACAGGACAGGAACGAGCAGTACTTC
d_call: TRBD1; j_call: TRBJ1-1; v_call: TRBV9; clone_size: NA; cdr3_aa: CASSAGQGALTEAFF; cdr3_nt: TGTGCCAGCAGCGCCGGACAGGGGGCGTTAACTGAAGCTTTCTTT
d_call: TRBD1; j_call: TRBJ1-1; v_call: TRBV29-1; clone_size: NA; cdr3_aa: CSVSRDSAEAFF; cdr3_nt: TGCAGCGTTTCCCGGGACAGCGCGGAAGCTTTCTTT
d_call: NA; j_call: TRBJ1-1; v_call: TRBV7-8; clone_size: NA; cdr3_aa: CASSSTTGVNTEAFF; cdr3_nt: TGTGCCAGCAGTTCAACGACAGGAGTGAACACTGAAGCTTTCTTT
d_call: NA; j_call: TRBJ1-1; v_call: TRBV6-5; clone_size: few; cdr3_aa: CASSYLLNTEAFF; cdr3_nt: TGTGCCAGCAGTTATCTGCTAAACACTGAAGCTTTCTTT
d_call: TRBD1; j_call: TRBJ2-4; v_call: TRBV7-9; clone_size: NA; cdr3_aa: CASSLAGQPGAKNIQYF; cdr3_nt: TGTGCCAGCAGCTTAGCGGGACAGCCCGGGGCCAAAAACATTCAGTACTTC